Following are 9 T cell receptor beta chains from one sample sequenced in a study of cytomegalovirus exposure and HLA in healthy donors (dated by TCRdb to about 2017). Library prep was done by the immunoSEQ multiplex PCR assay. The multiplex PCR relied on a mix of 60 forward primers for TCR Vbeta segments and 13 reverse primers for TCR Jbeta segments. TCRdb limited this immuneACCESS table to in-frame rearrangements with V and J called. A share of clones is missing; checked studies link under half to unresolved V genes, and the rest is unexplained. The sample table lists approximately 130,000 clones, 65% to 90% of them with a count of one. The top ten constitute about 2.5% of the sample. Sequencing was performed on PBMCs. The receptors shown here come from a man in his forties or fifties in good health and CMV-seronegative.

The CDR3 sequence is CASSQGQDTGELFF. In DNA form, the CDR3 reads TGTGCCAGCAGCCAGGGACAGGACACCGGGGAGCTGTTTTTT. V usage is TRBV5-4 and J usage is TRBJ2-2; TRBD1 agrees at 8 bases. The CDR3 covers 14 residues. Germline loops: CDR1 SGHNT, CDR2 YYREEE (reference sequence). With V trimmed by 4 bases and J by 3 bases, 2 bases remained unmatched. Filled out from reference TRBV5-4 and TRBJ2-2, the complete variable domain reads ETGVTQSPTHLIKTRGQQVTLRCSSQSGHNTVSWYQQALGQGPQFIFQYYREEENGRGNFPPRFSGLQFPNYSSELNVNALELDDSALYLCASSQGQDTGELFFGEGSRLTVL.

The chain combines TRBV5-1 with TRBJ2-3, with TRBD1 matching over 10 bases. Germline CDR1 and CDR2: SGHRS and YFSETQ. The CDR3 contains 15 residues. V gave up 3 bases and J gave up 4 bases; unmatched junction bases: 5. The CDR3 bases are TGCGCCAGCAGCTCCATCGGACAGGGGGCAGATACGCAGTATTTT. The encoded protein is CASSSIGQGADTQYF. Full variable domain (outside the CDR3, taken from reference TRBV5-1 and TRBJ2-3): KAGVTQTPRYLIKTRGQQVTLSCSPISGHRSVSWYQQTPGQGLQFLFEYFSETQRNKGNFPGRFSGRQFSNSRSEMNVSTLELGDSALYLCASSSIGQGADTQYFGPGTRLTVL.

The J gene is TRBJ2-1, the V gene TRBV6-1; 8 bases fit TRBD1. This CDR3 comprises 15 residues. J lost 7 bases, V lost 4 bases, and 9 bases had no gene match. In germline, CDR1 is MNHNS, CDR2 SASEGT. The CDR3 DNA reads as TGTGCCAGCAGTGCAAAGACAAGGACAGGGAATGAGCAGTTCTTC. Its translation is CASSAKTRTGNEQFF.

The V call is TRBV2, the J call TRBJ1-6; perhaps TRBD1 as D (6 bases). The V and J ends lost 3 bases and 14 bases respectively, with 11 bases between them. Germline V gene lookup returns CDR1 SNHLY and CDR2 FYNNEI. The CDR3 consists of 12 residues. The CDR3 nucleotides read TGTGCCAGCAGTGACCGAGACAGGACCCTCCACTTT. It encodes CASSDRDRTLHF.

The chain combines TRBV19 with TRBJ2-5; tentatively, D is TRBD1 (6 bases). Trimming pared 8 bases from V and 2 bases from J, leaving 15 bases between. The CDR3 has 14 residues. Germline values: CDR1 LNHDA, CDR2 SQIVND (reference sequence). Here the CDR3 DNA reads TGTGCCAGTTCCCTCACCAGGGGACAAGAGACCCAGTACTTC. The encoded protein is CASSLTRGQETQYF.

This clone was counted only a few times. The chain couples TRBV6-1 to TRBJ1-2, with D hard to call. The germline gives CDR1 MNHNS, CDR2 SASEGT. The CDR3 length is 13 residues. V was pared by 8 bases and J by 1 base, with 11 bases between. The CDR3 DNA reads TGTGCCAGCTACTCCTCCTATAACTATGGCTACACCTTC. Protein sequence: CASYSSYNYGYTF.

This sequence joins TRBV9 and TRBJ2-2, with TRBD2 matching 13 bases. The CDR3 extends over 16 amino acids. The ends lost 4 bases at V and 6 bases at J; junction bases unmatched: 6. Looked up from germline, CDR1 is SGDLS and CDR2 is YYNGEE. The CDR3, as DNA: TGTGCCAGCAGCATCGGGACTAGCGGGGATCCCGGGGAGCTGTTTTTT. Its protein product is CASSIGTSGDPGELFF. Based on the CDR3 plus reference TRBV9 and TRBJ2-2, the full variable domain is DSGVTQTPKHLITATGQRVTLRCSPRSGDLSVYWYQQSLDQGLQFLIQYYNGEERAKGNILERFSAQQFPDLHSELNLSSLELGDSALYFCASSIGTSGDPGELFFGEGSRLTVL.

This chain joins TRBV7-2 and TRBJ2-7; 10 positions agree with TRBD2. Germline CDR1 and CDR2: SGHTA and FQGNSA. This CDR3 spans 14 amino acids. The V segment lost 2 bases and the J segment 5 bases; nucleotides outside the gene matches: 3. CDR3 in amino acids: CASSLFLAGDEQYF. CDR3 DNA sequence: TGTGCCAGCAGCTTATTCCTAGCGGGGGACGAGCAGTACTTC.

Details on this clone: This specimen includes other DNA sequences encoding the same CDR3. The rearrangement joins TRBV30 to TRBJ2-3, with D uncertain. This CDR3 contains 12 residues. Trimming removed 0 bases at V and 5 bases at J, with 6 bases between. From germline, CDR1 is GTSNPN and CDR2 SVGIG (reference sequence). In nucleotides, the CDR3 is TGTGCCTGGAGTGTACGCGGAGATACGCAGTATTTT. Protein sequence: CAWSVRGDTQYF.